Following are 7 T cell receptor beta chains from one sample sequenced in a study of beta chain features in type 1 diabetes (dated by TCRdb to the late 2010s). The library was generated by the immunoSEQ multiplex PCR assay. All of the isolated RNA was reverse transcribed with the High Capacity cDNA Reverse Transcription Kit, so expressed TCRB transcripts were sequenced. Here the immuneACCESS table is served through TCRdb, limited to in-frame sequences with V and J called. Missing clones are a known gap in these copies; in checked studies unresolved V genes cover under half, and the rest lacks a known reason. The sample table records about 240,000 clones; 27% of these occur just once. The biggest ten clones account for around 4% of the sample. The material sequenced was central memory CD4+ T cells from blood. Receptor source: a man aged 25-45 years in good health.

There are a few counts of this clone. The chain joins TRBV30 to TRBJ2-7; D unclear. The CDR3 extends over 12 amino acids. CDR1 is GTSNPN and CDR2 is SVGIG in the germline V gene (reference sequence). Trimming stripped 1 base from V and 1 base from J, with 5 bases between. In DNA, the CDR3 is TGTGCCTGGAGTGCATGGTCCTACGAGCAGTACTTC. Translation gives CAWSAWSYEQYF.

This clone came up a few times. Within the sample, other DNA sequences also encode this same CDR3. The chain uses TRBV9 and TRBJ2-3; D is unresolved. This CDR3 region has 12 residues. Germline V gene data show CDR1 as SGDLS and CDR2 as YYNGEE. V was cut by 3 bases and J by 6 bases, with 8 bases left in between. The CDR3: CASSEPRDTQYF. CDR3 DNA: TGTGCCAGCAGCGAACCCAGGGATACGCAGTATTTT.

The V call is TRBV18, the J call TRBJ2-1, with TRBD2 matching over 10 bases. V shed 2 bases and J 8 bases; nucleotides not matched to a gene: 9. Germline-derived CDR1 and CDR2 are KGHSH and LQKENI. The CDR3 length is 16 residues. CDR3 nucleotides: TGTGCCAGCTCACCAAGGTCTCAAGGACTAGCGGATGAGCAGTTCTTC. Translation: CASSPRSQGLADEQFF.

The rearrangement links TRBV4-3 to TRBJ2-3; weak D call: TRBD2 (5 bases). Trimming left V 0 bases short and J 2 bases short, with 12 bases between. CDR1 LGHNA and CDR2 YSLEER come from the germline V gene. This CDR3 has 16 residues. The CDR3 region has the DNA TGCGCCAGCAGCCAAGATGGGCGCGGACTCACAGATACGCAGTATTTT. Translating it yields CASSQDGRGLTDTQYF.

This chain links TRBV7-2 with TRBJ2-7; D call uncertain. The CDR3 has 14 residues. V dropped 1 base and J dropped 4 bases, with 11 bases sitting between them. Germline CDR1 and CDR2: SGHTA and FQGNSA. This CDR3 reads CASSLDGSKYEQYF. The CDR3 bases are TGTGCCAGCAGCTTAGACGGCAGCAAGTACGAGCAGTACTTC.

This clone was seen a handful of times. The CDR3 reads CASSRASRSTDTQYF. Written as DNA, the CDR3 is TGTGCCAGCAGCCGCGCTAGCCGTTCGACAGATACGCAGTATTTT. The rearrangement uses TRBV7-9 and TRBJ2-3; possibly TRBD2 for D (5 bases). This CDR3 has 15 residues. Between the trimmed V and J ends, which lost 5 bases and 3 bases, there was a span of 15 bases. CDR1 SEHNR and CDR2 FQNEAQ come from the germline V gene (reference sequence).

This chain uses TRBV29-1 with TRBJ1-2; no clear D gene. The CDR3 length is 13 residues. Trimming cost V 7 bases and J 0 bases, with 12 bases left between them. Per germline, CDR1 SQVTM and CDR2 ANQGSEA. CDR3 sequence (DNA): TGCAGCGCCTTTGACAAGTCTAACTATGGCTACACCTTC. Residues: CSAFDKSNYGYTF.